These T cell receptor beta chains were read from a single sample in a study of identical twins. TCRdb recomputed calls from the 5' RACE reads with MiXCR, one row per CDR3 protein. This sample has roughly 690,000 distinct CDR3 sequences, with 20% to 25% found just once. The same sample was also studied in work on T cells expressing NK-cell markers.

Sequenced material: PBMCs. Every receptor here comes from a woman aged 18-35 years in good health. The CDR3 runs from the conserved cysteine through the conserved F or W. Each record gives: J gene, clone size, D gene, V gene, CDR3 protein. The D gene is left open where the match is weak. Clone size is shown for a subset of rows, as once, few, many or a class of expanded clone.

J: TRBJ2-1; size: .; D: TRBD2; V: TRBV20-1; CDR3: CSARRDQRDYNEQFF
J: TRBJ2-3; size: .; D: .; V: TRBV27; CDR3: CASGTLSVDTQYF
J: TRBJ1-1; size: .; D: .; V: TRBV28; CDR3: CASSLIRSQAFF
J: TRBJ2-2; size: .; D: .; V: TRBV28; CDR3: CASSLPGESTGELFF
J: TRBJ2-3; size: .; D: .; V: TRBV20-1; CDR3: CSARVGGPDGDTQYF
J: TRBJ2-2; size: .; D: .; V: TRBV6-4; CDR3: CASSDWRTGELFF
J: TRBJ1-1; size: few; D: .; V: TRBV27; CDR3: CASSLFPNTEAFF
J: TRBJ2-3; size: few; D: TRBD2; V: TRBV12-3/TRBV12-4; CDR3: CASSLSPGGTQYF
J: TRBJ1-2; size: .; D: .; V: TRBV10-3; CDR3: CASAVWDKWTNYGYTF
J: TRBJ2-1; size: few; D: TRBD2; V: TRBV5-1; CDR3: CASSLELRGRQFF
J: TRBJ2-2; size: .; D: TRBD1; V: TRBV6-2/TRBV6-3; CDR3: CASIGFEGTGTWELFF
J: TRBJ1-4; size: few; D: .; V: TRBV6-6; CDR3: CASGGYTPEKLFF
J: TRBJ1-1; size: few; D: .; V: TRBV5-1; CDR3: CASFVGSGNTEAFF
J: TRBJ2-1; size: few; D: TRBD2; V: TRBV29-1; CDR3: CSVPSSGGTYNEQFF
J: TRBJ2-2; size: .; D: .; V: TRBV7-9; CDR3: CASSFSPGELFF
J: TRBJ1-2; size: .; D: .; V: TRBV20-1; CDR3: CSAGTLLSGYTF
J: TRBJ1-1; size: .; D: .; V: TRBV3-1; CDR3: CASSQDEEGAFF
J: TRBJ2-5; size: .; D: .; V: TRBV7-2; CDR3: CASSLWFVGGQETQYF
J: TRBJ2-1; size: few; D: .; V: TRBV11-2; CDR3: CASSLRATGNISYNEQFF
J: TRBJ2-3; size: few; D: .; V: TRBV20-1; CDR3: CSAVPPPGWGSDTQYF
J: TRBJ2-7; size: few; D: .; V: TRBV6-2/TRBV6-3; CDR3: CASSTTLRDVRSEQYF
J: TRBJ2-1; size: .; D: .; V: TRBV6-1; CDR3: CASRLFRGSYNEQFF
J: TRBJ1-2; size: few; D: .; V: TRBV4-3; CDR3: CASSQDRAFVKGYTF
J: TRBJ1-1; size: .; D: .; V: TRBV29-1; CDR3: CSVEGLNAEAFF
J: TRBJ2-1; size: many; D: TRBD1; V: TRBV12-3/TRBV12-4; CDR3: CASTGQLEQFF
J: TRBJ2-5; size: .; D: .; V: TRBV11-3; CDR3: CASSLWLPWRETQYF
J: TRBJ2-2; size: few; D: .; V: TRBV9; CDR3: CASSVHRDRTGELFF